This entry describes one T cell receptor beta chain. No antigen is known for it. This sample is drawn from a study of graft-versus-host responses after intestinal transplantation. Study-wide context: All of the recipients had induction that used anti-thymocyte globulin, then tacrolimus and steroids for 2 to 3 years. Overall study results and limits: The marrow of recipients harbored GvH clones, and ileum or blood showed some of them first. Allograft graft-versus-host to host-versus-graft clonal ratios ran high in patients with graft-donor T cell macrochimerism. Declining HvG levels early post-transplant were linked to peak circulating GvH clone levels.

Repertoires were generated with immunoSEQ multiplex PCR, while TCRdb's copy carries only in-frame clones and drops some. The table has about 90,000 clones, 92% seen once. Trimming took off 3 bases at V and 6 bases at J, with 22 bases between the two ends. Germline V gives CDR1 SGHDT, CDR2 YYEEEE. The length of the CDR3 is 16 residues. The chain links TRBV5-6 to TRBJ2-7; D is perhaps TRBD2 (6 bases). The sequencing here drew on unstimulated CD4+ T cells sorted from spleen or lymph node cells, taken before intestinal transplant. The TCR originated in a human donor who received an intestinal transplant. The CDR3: CASSSDTGSSISEQYF. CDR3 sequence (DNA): TGTGCCAGCAGCTCTGATACCGGGAGTTCTATCAGCGAGCAGTACTTC.